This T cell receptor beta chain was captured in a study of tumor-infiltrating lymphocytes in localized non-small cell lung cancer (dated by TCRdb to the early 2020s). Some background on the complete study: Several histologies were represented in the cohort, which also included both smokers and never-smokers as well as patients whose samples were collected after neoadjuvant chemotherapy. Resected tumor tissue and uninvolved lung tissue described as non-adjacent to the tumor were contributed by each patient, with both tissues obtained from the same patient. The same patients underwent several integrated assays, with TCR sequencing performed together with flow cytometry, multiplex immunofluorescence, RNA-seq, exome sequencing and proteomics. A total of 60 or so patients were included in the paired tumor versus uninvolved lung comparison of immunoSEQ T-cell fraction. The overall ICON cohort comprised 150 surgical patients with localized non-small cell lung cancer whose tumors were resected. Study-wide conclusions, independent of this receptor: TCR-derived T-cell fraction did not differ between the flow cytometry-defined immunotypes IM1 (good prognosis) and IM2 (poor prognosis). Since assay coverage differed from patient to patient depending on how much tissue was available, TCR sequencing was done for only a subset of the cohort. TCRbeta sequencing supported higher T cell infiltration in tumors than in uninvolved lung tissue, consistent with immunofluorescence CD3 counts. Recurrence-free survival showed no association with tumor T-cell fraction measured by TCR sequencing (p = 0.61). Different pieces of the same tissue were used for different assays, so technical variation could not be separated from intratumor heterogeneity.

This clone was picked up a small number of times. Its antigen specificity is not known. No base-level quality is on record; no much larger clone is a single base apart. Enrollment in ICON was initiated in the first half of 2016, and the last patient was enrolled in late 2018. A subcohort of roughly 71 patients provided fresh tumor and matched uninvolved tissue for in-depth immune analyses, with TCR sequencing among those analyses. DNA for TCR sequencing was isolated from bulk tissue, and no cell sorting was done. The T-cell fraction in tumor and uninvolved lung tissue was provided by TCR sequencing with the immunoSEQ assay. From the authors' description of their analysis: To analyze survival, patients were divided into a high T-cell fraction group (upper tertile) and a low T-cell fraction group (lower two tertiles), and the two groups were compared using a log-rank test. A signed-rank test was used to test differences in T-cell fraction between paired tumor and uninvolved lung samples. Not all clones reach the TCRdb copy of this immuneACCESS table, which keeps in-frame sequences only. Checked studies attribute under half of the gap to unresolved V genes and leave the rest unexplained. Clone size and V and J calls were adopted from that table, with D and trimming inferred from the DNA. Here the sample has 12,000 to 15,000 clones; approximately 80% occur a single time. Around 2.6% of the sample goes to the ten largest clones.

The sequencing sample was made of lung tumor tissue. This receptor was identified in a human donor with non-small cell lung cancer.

CDR3 sequence: CASSESVLAGITEAFF. The sequenced DNA: TGTGCCAGCAGTGAATCTGTTTTGGCAGGGATCACTGAAGCTTTCTTT. This chain is built from TRBV25-1 and TRBJ1-1; a weak D assignment points to TRBD1 (5 bases agree). The CDR3 runs 16 amino acids, cysteine and phenylalanine included. Only the CDR3 DNA stays, 48 bases, in frame from base 1. V is pared back by 1 base and J by 4 bases, with 16 bases lying between the germline termini. From the germline V gene, CDR1 is MGHDK and CDR2 is SYGVNS.